This TCR beta chain was observed in a study of T cells in severe cutaneous drug reactions. The patients sequenced had a carbamazepine-induced Stevens-Johnson syndrome or toxic epidermal necrolysis reaction. Bulk and single-cell libraries used iRepertoire multiplex PCR with TCR subtype-specific primers. TCRdb re-called the multiplex PCR reads; one entry per CDR3 protein, DNA not given. The sample is made up of more than 20,000 distinct CDR3 sequences, and the top ten hold 7.5% of it. This CDR3 contains 16 residues. The germline CDR1 and CDR2 sequences are SQVTM and ANQGSEA. This chain links TRBV29-1 with TRBJ2-1; with no DNA, the TCRdb D assignment of TRBD2 cannot be verified. The sequencing sample was made of PBMCs. The TCR sequence derives from a human donor with toxic epidermal necrolysis, a severe cutaneous drug reaction. The chain's CDR3 is CSVHPRAGGPHNEQFF.